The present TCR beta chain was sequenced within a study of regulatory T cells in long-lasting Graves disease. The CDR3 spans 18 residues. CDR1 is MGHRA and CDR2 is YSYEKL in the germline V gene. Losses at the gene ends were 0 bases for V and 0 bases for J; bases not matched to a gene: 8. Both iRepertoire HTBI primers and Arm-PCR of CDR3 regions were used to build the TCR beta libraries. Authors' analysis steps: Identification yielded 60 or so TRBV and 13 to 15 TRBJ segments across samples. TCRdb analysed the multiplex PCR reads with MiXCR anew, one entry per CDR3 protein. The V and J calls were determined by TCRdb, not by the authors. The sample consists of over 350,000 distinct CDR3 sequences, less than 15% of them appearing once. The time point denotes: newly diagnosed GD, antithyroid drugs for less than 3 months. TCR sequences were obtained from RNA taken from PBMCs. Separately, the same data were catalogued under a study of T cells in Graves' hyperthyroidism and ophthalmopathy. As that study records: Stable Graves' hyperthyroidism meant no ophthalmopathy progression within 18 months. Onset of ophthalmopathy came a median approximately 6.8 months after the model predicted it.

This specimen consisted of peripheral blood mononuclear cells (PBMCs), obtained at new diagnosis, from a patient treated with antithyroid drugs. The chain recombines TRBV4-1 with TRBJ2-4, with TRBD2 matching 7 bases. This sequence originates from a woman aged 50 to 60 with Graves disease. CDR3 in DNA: TGCGCCAGCAGCCAAGACAGCGGGACTTCACTAGCCAAAAACATTCAGTACTTC. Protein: CASSQDSGTSLAKNIQYF.